A selection of T cell receptor beta chains follows, all from one sample in a study of T cell repertoires in cytomegalovirus infection. TCRdb re-called the reads through MiXCR, storing one row per CDR3 protein. The table includes about 830,000 distinct CDR3 sequences, about 30% detected once. No antigens are known for them. The input for sequencing was cultured CD8+ T cells from PBMCs, taken from culture after CMV antigen stimulation. All receptors derive from a human donor in good health (CMV status not recorded). Some clones in this sample may be carry-over from other donors' samples. CDR3s include the opening cysteine and the closing phenylalanine or tryptophan. The D gene is left open where the match is weak. Rows may omit the clone size; those that give it use once, few, many or a size class.

>NA|TRBJ2-1|few|TRBV20-1
CSARSGVIGSYNEQFF
TGCAGTGCTAGGAGTGGGGTTATTGGTTCCTACAATGAGCAGTTCTTC
>NA|TRBJ2-5|many|TRBV7-2
CASSDYRTKSQYF
TGTGCCAGCAGCGACTACAGGACGAAGAGCCAGTACTTC
>TRBD1|TRBJ2-2|few|TRBV5-4
CASSLDTGVIGELFF
TGTGCCAGCAGCTTGGATACAGGGGTGATTGGGGAGCTGTTTTTT
>NA|TRBJ2-1|NA|TRBV15
CATSGLSIAGSAYNEQFF
TGTGCCACCAGCGGGCTATCTATCGCTGGCTCAGCCTACAATGAGCAGTTCTTC
>NA|TRBJ1-2|NA|TRBV4-3
CASSQDTGQHYGYTF
TGCGCCAGCAGCCAAGATACAGGACAGCACTATGGCTACACCTTC
>TRBD2|TRBJ2-1|NA|TRBV2
CASSVAGGGTDEQFF
TGTGCCAGCAGTGTAGCGGGGGGGGGGACCGATGAGCAGTTCTTC
>NA|TRBJ1-2|NA|TRBV9
CASSVAGSSGGYTF
TGTGCCAGCAGCGTAGCAGGCAGTTCGGGTGGCTACACCTTC
>NA|TRBJ2-2|NA|TRBV4-2
CASSQGRVNTGELFF
TGTGCCAGCAGCCAAGGCCGCGTGAACACCGGGGAGCTGTTTTTT
>NA|TRBJ1-5|many|TRBV12-3/TRBV12-4
CASSSQGLGNQPQHF
TGTGCCAGCAGTTCACAGGGCCTGGGCAATCAGCCCCAGCATTTT
>NA|TRBJ1-1|NA|TRBV5-3
CASSFVLGDTEAFF
TGTGCCAGCAGCTTCGTCCTTGGCGACACTGAAGCTTTCTTT
>NA|TRBJ2-1|once|TRBV9
CASSVGGTTYNEQFF
TGTGCCAGCAGCGTAGGCGGGACGACCTACAATGAGCAGTTCTTC
>NA|TRBJ2-3|few|TRBV11-1
CASSLKRITLTDTQYF
TGTGCCAGCAGCTTAAAGCGGATTACACTCACAGATACGCAGTATTTT
>NA|TRBJ2-3|NA|TRBV2
CASSGSRDGGSDTQYF
TGTGCCAGCAGTGGATCCCGGGACGGGGGATCAGATACGCAGTATTTT
>TRBD1|TRBJ2-1|once|TRBV6-5
CASSYSGTGLTEQFF
TGTGCCAGCAGTTACTCGGGGACAGGACTAACCGAGCAGTTCTTC
>TRBD2|TRBJ2-3|once|TRBV11-1
CASSHGGLAGLRSTDTQYF
TGTGCCAGCAGCCACGGAGGGCTAGCGGGCCTCCGTAGCACAGATACGCAGTATTTT
>NA|TRBJ1-2|few|TRBV2
CASSPPRGFNYGYTF
TGTGCCAGCAGTCCCCCTCGGGGTTTTAACTATGGCTACACCTTC